What follows are 2 T cell receptor beta chains derived from one specimen sequenced in a study of untreated major depressive disorder. The assay was immunoSEQ multiplex PCR, and TCRdb's table has in-frame clones only and misses some. The data show some 13,000 clones, with around 90% seen just once and approximately 0.82% held by the top ten. General study points: CD4+ T cells from depressed patients used TRBV05-01 (Vbeta 5.1) more often than controls.

What these receptors recognize is not known. The specimen was CD4+ T cells from PBMCs. The origin of the receptors is a man aged 25-40 years with major depressive disorder.

CDR3 protein: CASSVGLAGYEQYF. CDR3 DNA sequence: TGTGCCAGCAGCGTAGGGCTAGCGGGGTACGAGCAGTACTTC. This sequence joins TRBV9 and TRBJ2-7; TRBD2 agrees at 9 bases. Trimming cost V 0 bases and J 4 bases; bases outside gene matches: 2. The length of the CDR3 is 14 residues. Per the germline V gene, CDR1 is SGDLS and CDR2 is YYNGEE.

The chain is built from TRBV5-1 and TRBJ2-2; D is perhaps TRBD1 (5 bases). V lost 3 bases and J 5 bases, leaving 14 bases between the germline ends. The CDR3 consists of 15 residues. Per germline, CDR1 SGHRS and CDR2 YFSETQ. The CDR3 DNA reads as TGCGCCAGCAGCTCCATCCAGGGTTGGACCGGGGAGCTGTTTTTT. This encodes CASSSIQGWTGELFF.